This T cell receptor (beta chain) was recorded in a study of breast tumors, draining lymph nodes, adjacent tissues. General observations from the study: Tumor TCR diversity was below lymph nodes but above nontumor tissue. Data fit most tumor T cells coming from lymph node, expanding in tumor. Tumor T cell lymph node origin was a supported hypothesis, not proven. Luminal-like breast cancer showed significantly higher tumor–nontumor repertoire similarity than basal-like.

The lymph nodes were axillary draining lymph nodes from breast cancer patients. Notes on this clonotype: As yet, its antigen is unknown.

Germline loops: CDR1 KGHSH, CDR2 LQKENI. The V end lost 1 base, the J end lost 0 bases, and 10 bases lay between the germline ends. CDR3 size: 17 residues. In TCRdb, the multiplex PCR reads were re-called with MiXCR into one record per CDR3 protein. Of approximately 150,000 distinct CDR3 sequences in the sample, approximately 33% were seen once. This chain uses TRBV18 with TRBJ2-6, with D maybe TRBD2 (6 bases). The sequence came from a female donor with breast cancer. Some clones in this sample may be carry-over from other donors' samples. The specimen was axillary lymph node tissue. The CDR3 loop reads CASSPRGLVSGANVLTF. The CDR3 DNA follows: TGTGCCAGCTCACCACGGGGACTGGTCTCTGGGGCCAACGTCCTGACTTTC.